This entry lists 17 T cell receptor beta chains sequenced from one sample in a study of blood T cell repertoires in COVID-19. Sequencing used immunoSEQ multiplex PCR; TCRdb keeps in-frame clones, though not all of them. Here the sample spans about 400,000 clones, under 90% being singletons. The material sequenced was PBMCs or T cells enriched from blood (not recorded which). Source of these receptors: a woman in her twenties or thirties who had recovered from COVID-19.

This chain uses TRBV2 with TRBJ1-1; perhaps TRBD1 as D (6 bases). Trimming cost V 1 base and J 4 bases, with 19 bases left between them. The CDR3 has 17 residues. Germline CDR1 and CDR2: SNHLY and FYNNEI. Here the CDR3 DNA reads TGTGCCAGCAGTGAAGACGTAGGGACAACGGAACTCACTGAAGCTTTCTTT. Its protein is CASSEDVGTTELTEAFF.

The V gene is TRBV2, the J gene TRBJ2-1; TRBD2 agrees at 14 bases. With 4 bases clipped from V and 6 bases from J, the junction kept 5 bases outside the gene matches. Germline lookup yields CDR1 SNHLY and CDR2 FYNNEI. The CDR3 length is 16 residues. CDR3: CASSGVTSGRGNEQFF. The DNA of the CDR3 is TGTGCCAGCAGTGGGGTGACTAGCGGGAGGGGCAATGAGCAGTTCTTC.

The chain employs TRBV18 and TRBJ1-2, with 7 bases matching TRBD1. The length of the CDR3 is 16 residues. V was clipped by 6 bases and J by 7 bases; unmatched bases: 17. Per the germline V gene, CDR1 is KGHSH and CDR2 is LQKENI. The CDR3, as DNA: TGTGCCAGCTCCCAGGAAATCGGACAGGCCGAGCGTGGCTACACCTTC. This encodes CASSQEIGQAERGYTF.

The chain couples TRBV9 to TRBJ1-4; 9 positions match TRBD1. Losses at the gene ends were 3 bases for V and 8 bases for J; bases not matched to a gene: 8. Germline V gives CDR1 SGDLS, CDR2 YYNGEE. The CDR3 has 15 amino acids. CDR3 in amino acids: CASSALQGAQEKLFF. The CDR3 region has the DNA TGTGCCAGCAGCGCTTTACAGGGGGCGCAGGAAAAACTGTTTTTT.

This clone was observed a few times. The chain employs TRBV4-2 and TRBJ2-3, with D perhaps matching TRBD2 (5 bases). Between the trimmed V and J ends, which lost 2 bases and 4 bases, there was a span of 13 bases. Per the germline V gene, CDR1 is LGHNA and CDR2 is YNFKEQ. This CDR3 region has 15 residues. The CDR3 nucleotides read TGTGCCAGCAGCCAATGGAGGCAGTACGCAGATACGCAGTATTTT. This gives the protein CASSQWRQYADTQYF.

The CDR3 sequence is CASSYKPGHPNYGYTF. The CDR3 region has the DNA TGTGCCAGCAGTTATAAACCGGGACACCCTAACTATGGCTACACCTTC. The chain joins TRBV27 to TRBJ1-2, with D maybe TRBD1 (6 bases). The CDR3 runs 16 residues. CDR1 is MNHEY, CDR2 SMNVEV, per germline (reference sequence). Trimming removed 4 bases from V and 0 bases from J, with 15 bases in between.

V usage is TRBV29-1 and J usage is TRBJ1-1; 7 nucleotides align to TRBD1. The germline gives CDR1 SQVTM, CDR2 ANQGSEA. The CDR3 is 12 residues long. Trimming removed 6 bases from V and 1 base from J; junction bases left unmatched: 2. CDR3 protein: CSVRGPNTEAFF. CDR3 coding DNA: TGCAGCGTAAGGGGGCCGAACACTGAAGCTTTCTTT.

This chain joins TRBV28 and TRBJ1-2; D might be TRBD1 (5 bases). This CDR3 contains 15 residues. The V gene's germline CDR1 is MDHEN and CDR2 SYDVKM. V shed 6 bases and J shed 3 bases, with 17 bases lying between them. The CDR3 DNA reads TGTGCCAGCAGGACTAGACAGCCCGCGGACTATGGCTACACCTTC. This sequence encodes CASRTRQPADYGYTF.

The genes are TRBV19 and TRBJ2-7; 9 bases map to TRBD1. Germline CDR1 reads LNHDA; CDR2 reads SQIVND (reference sequence). The CDR3 is made up of 15 amino acids. Losses at the gene ends were 3 bases for V and 4 bases for J; bases not matched to a gene: 7. CDR3 sequence: CASSIPGQGRYEQYF. The CDR3 DNA follows: TGTGCCAGTAGTATTCCGGGACAGGGTCGGTACGAGCAGTACTTC.

The V and J genes are TRBV11-2 and TRBJ2-7; maybe TRBD2 (5 bases). The CDR3 totals 17 residues. Germline V gene lookup returns CDR1 SGHAT and CDR2 FQNNGV. Trimming shortened V by 0 bases and J by 1 base, and 16 bases separated the two germline ends. The CDR3 DNA is TGTGCCAGCAGCTTAGATTTTGGAGACTACCTATCCTACGAGCAGTACTTC. This sequence encodes CASSLDFGDYLSYEQYF.

The chain links TRBV30 to TRBJ2-7; TRBD1 matches 8 bases. CDR1 and CDR2 from the germline V gene are GTSNPN and SVGIG (reference sequence). Trimming removed 8 bases from V and 0 bases from J; junction bases left unmatched: 3. The CDR3 sequence is 12 residues long. The CDR3 loop is CATTGGSYEQYF. The CDR3 nucleotides are TGTGCCACAACAGGGGGCTCCTACGAGCAGTACTTC.

The chain has TRBV28 and TRBJ1-5; no firm D call. CDR1 and CDR2 (germline): MDHEN, SYDVKM. The CDR3 is made up of 16 amino acids. Trimming cost V 6 bases and J 3 bases, with 18 bases left between them. CDR3 in amino acids: CASSTVKRALNQPQHF. The DNA for the CDR3 is TGTGCCAGCAGCACAGTCAAGAGGGCCCTCAATCAGCCCCAGCATTTT.

V and J are TRBV14 and TRBJ1-2, with D perhaps matching TRBD1 (5 bases). The CDR3 loop spans 18 amino acids. Trimming removed 3 bases from V and 3 bases from J, with 23 bases in between. Germline CDR1 and CDR2: SGHDN and FVKESK. The CDR3 nucleotides are TGTGCCAGCAGCCAGATACGCTGGGCCAGGGTTGAGGACTATGGCTACACCTTC. Translating gives CASSQIRWARVEDYGYTF.

The count of this clone is one. The J gene is TRBJ1-4, the V gene TRBV3-1 (or the pseudogene TRBV3-2); D remains unclear. V lost 3 bases and J 11 bases, leaving 16 bases between the germline ends. Germline-derived CDR1 and CDR2 are LGHDT and YNNKEL (reference sequence). CDR3 size: 14 residues. The CDR3 DNA reads TGTGCCAGCAGCCACCCGGGATCCTATCAGAAACTGTTTTTT. Residues: CASSHPGSYQKLFF.

The rearrangement joins TRBV24-1 to TRBJ1-1; 7 bases are shared with TRBD1. The CDR3 loop spans 13 amino acids. The J segment lost 0 bases and the V segment lost 10 bases, leaving 4 bases of the junction unmatched. In germline, CDR1 is KGHDR, CDR2 SFDVKD. CDR3 nucleotide sequence: TGTGCCACGCGGGACAGTTTGAACACTGAAGCTTTCTTT. This encodes CATRDSLNTEAFF.

This clone has a handful of counts. This rearrangement joins TRBV27 to TRBJ2-1; possible D gene TRBD1, 6 bases. V lost 3 bases and J 0 bases, leaving 18 bases between the germline ends. The CDR3 runs to 18 residues. Germline V lookup: CDR1 MNHEY, CDR2 SMNVEV (reference sequence). CDR3 sequence: CASSFRESTGYSYNEQFF. As DNA, the CDR3 is TGTGCCAGCAGTTTCAGGGAATCAACAGGGTACTCCTACAATGAGCAGTTCTTC.

This sequence joins TRBV6-6 and TRBJ1-4; unclear D gene. There are 15 residues in the CDR3. V was clipped by 6 bases and J by 5 bases, with 16 bases between them. CDR1 and CDR2 (germline): MNHNY, SVGAGI (reference sequence). This CDR3 reads CASSHRPRGNEKLFF. DNA for the CDR3: TGTGCCAGCAGCCACCGGCCCCGAGGAAATGAAAAACTGTTTTTT.